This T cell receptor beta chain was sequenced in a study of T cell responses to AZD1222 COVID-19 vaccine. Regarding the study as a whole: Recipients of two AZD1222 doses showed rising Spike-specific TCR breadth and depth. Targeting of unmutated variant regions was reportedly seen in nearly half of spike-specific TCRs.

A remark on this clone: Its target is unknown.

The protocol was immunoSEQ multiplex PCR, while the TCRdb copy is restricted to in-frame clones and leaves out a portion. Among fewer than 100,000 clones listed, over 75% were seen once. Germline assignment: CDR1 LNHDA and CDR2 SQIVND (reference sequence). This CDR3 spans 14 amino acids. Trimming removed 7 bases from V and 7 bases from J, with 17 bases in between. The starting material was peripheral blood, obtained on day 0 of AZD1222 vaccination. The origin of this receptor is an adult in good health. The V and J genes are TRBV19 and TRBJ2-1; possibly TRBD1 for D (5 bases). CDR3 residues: CASTKGQTPNEQFF. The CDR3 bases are TGTGCCAGTACCAAGGGGCAGACTCCGAATGAGCAGTTCTTC.